These 17 T cell receptor beta chains were all obtained from the same sample, sequenced in a study of Graves' ophthalmopathy and Graves' hyperthyroidism. Transcripts of RNA were the source for amplifying TCR beta CDR3 regions. HTBI-primed first-round RT-PCR preceded second-round multiplex PCR. TCRdb analysed the multiplex PCR reads with MiXCR anew, one entry per CDR3 protein. The table records 200,000 to 250,000 distinct CDR3 sequences, less than 30% of them present only once. Material: peripheral blood. The receptors were gathered from a man between 45 and 60 years old with Graves' ophthalmopathy.

This clonotype was observed many times. The chain links TRBV6-5 to TRBJ2-5; tentative D call: TRBD2 (6 bases). The ends were cut back, 4 bases at V and 7 bases at J, with 16 bases in the middle. Germline CDR1 MNHEY, CDR2 SVGAGI. This CDR3 has 14 residues. The CDR3 bases are TGTGCCAGCAGTTCCCGTAGAGCCGGGGGGACCCAGTACTTC. Amino acid sequence: CASSSRRAGGTQYF.

This clonotype was detected many times. J is TRBJ1-2 and V is TRBV19; D ambiguous. Per germline, CDR1 LNHDA and CDR2 SQIVND (reference sequence). The germline V and J ends were trimmed by 1 base and 8 bases, with 11 bases remaining between them. The CDR3 is 13 residues long. This CDR3 is CASSIGSGPGYTF. As DNA, the CDR3 is TGTGCCAGTAGTATAGGGTCCGGCCCCGGCTACACCTTC.

This clonotype has a count of ten or more. CDR3 protein: CASANSYYGYTF. The CDR3 DNA reads as TGTGCCAGCGCAAACTCATACTATGGCTACACCTTC. The rearrangement joins TRBV6-5 to TRBJ1-2; D is undetermined. Germline CDR1 reads MNHEY; CDR2 reads SVGAGI. This CDR3 has 12 residues. The V and J ends lost 8 bases and 3 bases respectively, with 10 bases between them.

Ten or more counts support this clonotype. The chain employs TRBV5-4 and TRBJ1-2; unclear D gene. Germline CDR1 is SGHNT and CDR2 is YYREEE (reference sequence). The CDR3 runs 14 residues. V shed 3 bases and J shed 6 bases, with 15 bases lying between them. The DNA of the CDR3 is TGTGCCAGCAGCTCAATTGGCGCGACTCATGGCTACACCTTC. Encoded protein: CASSSIGATHGYTF.

The chain combines TRBV27 with TRBJ1-1; D is possibly TRBD1 (5 bases). V was pared by 8 bases and J by 4 bases, with 14 bases between. This CDR3 has 13 amino acids. CDR1 is MNHEY, CDR2 SMNVEV, per germline (reference sequence). CDR3: CASFQGVTTEAFF. The CDR3, as DNA: TGTGCCAGCTTCCAAGGGGTCACCACTGAAGCTTTCTTT.

This clonotype was seen only a few times. The chain carries TRBV7-2 and TRBJ2-7; TRBD1 or TRBD2 may be the D gene (5 bases each). The V end was cut by 5 bases, the J end by 6 bases, with 17 bases between. The CDR3 runs 14 residues. In germline, CDR1 is SGHTA, CDR2 FQGNSA. The CDR3 region is CASSGGPRVGEQYF. The CDR3 DNA is TGTGCCAGCAGCGGGGGACCGCGGGTGGGCGAGCAGTACTTC.

This clonotype was observed at least ten times. The genes are TRBV28 and TRBJ2-2; the match to TRBD2 covers 8 bases. Trimming cost V 2 bases and J 3 bases; bases outside gene matches: 2. The length of the CDR3 is 15 residues. Germline V gene data show CDR1 as MDHEN and CDR2 as SYDVKM. This chain's CDR3 is CASSLSGRYTGELFF. CDR3 DNA sequence: TGTGCCAGCAGTTTAAGCGGGAGATACACCGGGGAGCTGTTTTTT.

This clonotype was counted many times. The V gene is TRBV7-2, the J gene TRBJ1-1; D uncertain. V dropped 5 bases and J dropped 4 bases, with 14 bases sitting between them. Germline loops: CDR1 SGHTA, CDR2 FQGNSA. The CDR3 contains 14 residues. In DNA, the CDR3 is TGTGCCAGCAGCCCCGGGCGGCTGGGCACTGAAGCTTTCTTT. Translating gives CASSPGRLGTEAFF. Drawing the rest from reference TRBV7-2 and TRBJ1-1, the complete variable domain is GAGVSQSPSNKVTEKGKDVELRCDPISGHTALYWYRQSLGQGLEFLIYFQGNSAPDKSGLPSDRFSAERTGGSVSTLTIQRTQQEDSAVYLCASSPGRLGTEAFFGQGTRLTVV.

The chain couples TRBV12-3 or TRBV12-4 to TRBJ1-5; the D is unclear. This CDR3 comprises 15 residues. The V end lost 5 bases, the J end lost 0 bases, and 11 bases lay between the germline ends. The CDR3 DNA sequence: TGTGCCAGCAGTCCTACTCGGATTAGCAATCAGCCCCAGCATTTT. Protein product: CASSPTRISNQPQHF.

Ten or more counts support this clonotype. The chain couples TRBV20-1 to TRBJ2-7; possibly TRBD2 for D (7 bases). The V gene's germline CDR1 is DFQATT and CDR2 SNEGSKA (reference sequence). The ends were cut back, 6 bases at V and 2 bases at J, with 11 bases in the middle. The CDR3 runs to 12 residues. The CDR3 region has the DNA TGCAGTGCCGGGCGGGGGCCCTACGAGCAGTACTTC. Translation: CSAGRGPYEQYF.

This clonotype was seen at least ten times. The chain combines TRBV27 with TRBJ2-5; no clear D gene. Trimming shortened V by 6 bases and J by 7 bases, and 12 bases separated the two germline ends. CDR1 MNHEY and CDR2 SMNVEV come from the germline V gene (reference sequence). The length of the CDR3 is 12 residues. Here the CDR3 reads CASSPRWGTQYF. The CDR3 coding sequence is TGTGCCAGCAGCCCCCGTTGGGGGACCCAGTACTTC.

The sample holds many counts of this clonotype. The V and J genes are TRBV6-5 and TRBJ2-7, with 9 bases that match TRBD2. CDR3 length: 19 residues. Germline trimming cut 5 bases from V and 1 base from J; bases unmatched to any gene: 18. Germline V lookup: CDR1 MNHEY, CDR2 SVGAGI. CDR3 nucleotides: TGTGCCAGCAGTCCCGCCGGGACTAGCAAGGGATCGAAATCCTACGAGCAGTACTTC. It translates to CASSPAGTSKGSKSYEQYF.

This clonotype was observed many times. This chain links TRBV5-1 with TRBJ2-7; 7 bases are a match to TRBD2. This CDR3 contains 14 residues. The V and J ends lost 0 bases and 2 bases, in that order; junction bases with no gene match: 2. Germline assignment: CDR1 SGHRS and CDR2 YFSETQ. The CDR3 nucleotides read TGCGCCAGCAGCTTGGGAGCGGGAACCTACGAGCAGTACTTC. As protein: CASSLGAGTYEQYF.

Ten or more counts support this clonotype. The V call is TRBV19, the J call TRBJ1-2, with 12 nucleotides matching TRBD1. With 6 bases clipped from V and 3 bases from J, the junction kept 11 bases outside the gene matches. This CDR3 comprises 17 residues. From germline, CDR1 is LNHDA and CDR2 SQIVND (reference sequence). DNA for the CDR3: TGTGCCAGTAGCGCCCGCCGGGACAGGGGGCCAGACTATGGCTACACCTTC. Its protein product is CASSARRDRGPDYGYTF.

This clonotype was counted ten times or more. The genes are TRBV4-2 and TRBJ2-2; possible D gene TRBD2, 6 bases. The germline V gene encodes CDR1 LGHNA and CDR2 YNFKEQ. V lost 4 bases to trimming and J lost 2 bases, with 14 bases between them. The CDR3 runs 16 residues. CDR3 nucleotide sequence: TGTGCCAGCAGCCGGTCGGATAGCGGAAACACCGGGGAGCTGTTTTTT. As protein: CASSRSDSGNTGELFF.

The chain links TRBV29-1 to TRBJ1-2; the D is unclear. This CDR3 has 13 residues. Trimming removed 2 bases at V and 3 bases at J, with 10 bases between. Per germline, CDR1 SQVTM and CDR2 ANQGSEA. The CDR3 reads CSVEPSTHYGYTF. The CDR3 nucleotides are TGCAGCGTTGAACCCTCCACCCACTATGGCTACACCTTC.

The V and J genes are TRBV4-2 and TRBJ1-1, with a weak D call TRBD1 (6 bases). V was trimmed by 2 bases and J by 5 bases, leaving 12 bases between them. The CDR3 spans 14 residues. CDR1 and CDR2 (germline): LGHNA, YNFKEQ. The CDR3 sequence: CASSQTGSRTEAFF. DNA of the CDR3: TGTGCCAGCAGCCAAACAGGGTCAAGGACTGAAGCTTTCTTT.